This is a list of T cell receptor beta chains from one sample in a study of CD8 T cells in ankylosing spondylitis. Each CDR3 protein gets one entry after TCRdb re-called the 5' RACE reads with MiXCR. The table includes hundreds of thousands of distinct CDR3 sequences, 7.5% to 9% detected once. Source material: blood, either unsorted or a sorted T cell fraction (not recorded which). These receptors were collected from a male donor with ankylosing spondylitis or in good health (not recorded which). Both conserved end residues are part of each CDR3. The D gene is left open where the match is weak. Clone size is shown for a subset of rows, as once, few, many or a class of expanded clone.

j_gene: TRBJ1-1
v_gene: TRBV11-1
d_gene: TRBD1
abundance: few
CDR3nt: TGTGCCAGCAGCACCCCACCCCCAACAGGGGATTCATCCACTGAAGCTTTCTTT
CDR3aa: CASSTPPPTGDSSTEAFF

j_gene: TRBJ2-2
v_gene: TRBV5-5
d_gene: NA
abundance: few
CDR3nt: TGTGCCAGCAGCCTGCCAGGCGGGGAGCTGTTTTTT
CDR3aa: CASSLPGGELFF

j_gene: TRBJ2-1
v_gene: TRBV7-2
d_gene: NA
abundance: many
CDR3nt: TGTGCCAGCAGCTTAGCACGGGTGACACAAAACAATGAGCAGTTCTTC
CDR3aa: CASSLARVTQNNEQFF

j_gene: TRBJ2-2
v_gene: TRBV5-1
d_gene: NA
abundance: many
CDR3nt: TGCGCCAGCAGCTTGGGCGAGGCCGGGGAGCTGTTTTTT
CDR3aa: CASSLGEAGELFF

j_gene: TRBJ2-5
v_gene: TRBV4-3
d_gene: TRBD2
abundance: NA
CDR3nt: TGCGCCAGCAGCCAAGATTACGGGGGGGAAGAGACCCAGTACTTC
CDR3aa: CASSQDYGGEETQYF

j_gene: TRBJ2-1
v_gene: TRBV6-2/TRBV6-3
d_gene: TRBD1
abundance: many
CDR3nt: TGTGCCAGCAGTTCAACCCGATTTGGGACAGGTAATTCCTACAATGAGCAGTTCTTC
CDR3aa: CASSSTRFGTGNSYNEQFF

j_gene: TRBJ1-1
v_gene: TRBV5-1
d_gene: NA
abundance: many
CDR3nt: TGCGCCAGCAGGGGGGACGGAATGAACACTGAAGCTTTCTTT
CDR3aa: CASRGDGMNTEAFF

j_gene: TRBJ1-5
v_gene: TRBV6-1
d_gene: NA
abundance: many
CDR3nt: TGTGCCAGCAGTCCCTTGACGACGGGCAATCAGCCCCAGCATTTT
CDR3aa: CASSPLTTGNQPQHF

j_gene: TRBJ2-1
v_gene: TRBV7-3
d_gene: TRBD2
abundance: few
CDR3nt: TGTGCCAGCAGCCAAGGGGCGGGGGGGATCCACAATGAGCAGTTCTTC
CDR3aa: CASSQGAGGIHNEQFF

j_gene: TRBJ1-2
v_gene: TRBV30
d_gene: NA
abundance: NA
CDR3nt: TGTGCCTGGTCCACGGGTTACGGCTACACCTTC
CDR3aa: CAWSTGYGYTF

j_gene: TRBJ1-2
v_gene: TRBV7-2
d_gene: NA
abundance: NA
CDR3nt: TGTGTCAGCAGCCGCGGGGGACCGCGGAACTATGGCTACACCTTC
CDR3aa: CVSSRGGPRNYGYTF

j_gene: TRBJ1-2
v_gene: TRBV5-6
d_gene: NA
abundance: many
CDR3nt: TGTGCCAGCAGCATCGGGTCAACTAACTATGGCTACACCTTC
CDR3aa: CASSIGSTNYGYTF

j_gene: TRBJ2-3
v_gene: TRBV24-1
d_gene: TRBD1
abundance: many
CDR3nt: TGTGCCACCAGCCCCTCTACAGGGGTTCTGACAGATACGCAGTATTTT
CDR3aa: CATSPSTGVLTDTQYF

j_gene: TRBJ1-1
v_gene: TRBV4-2
d_gene: NA
abundance: NA
CDR3nt: TGTGCCAGCAGCCAGGTCGGGCAGGCAACGGGGACTGAAGCTTTCTTT
CDR3aa: CASSQVGQATGTEAFF

j_gene: TRBJ2-3
v_gene: TRBV7-3
d_gene: NA
abundance: many
CDR3nt: TGTGCCAGCAGCTTATCGGGGACTAGCACAGATACGCAGTATTTT
CDR3aa: CASSLSGTSTDTQYF

j_gene: TRBJ2-3
v_gene: TRBV12-3/TRBV12-4
d_gene: TRBD1
abundance: NA
CDR3nt: TGTGCCAGCAGCACGACAGGGGTAACACGAAGATTCCCCCATACGCAGTATTTT
CDR3aa: CASSTTGVTRRFPHTQYF

j_gene: TRBJ2-3
v_gene: TRBV20-1
d_gene: TRBD2
abundance: many
CDR3nt: TGCAGTGTCGGGAGGGCTAGCGGGAGTCGCACAGATACGCAGTATTTT
CDR3aa: CSVGRASGSRTDTQYF

j_gene: TRBJ2-2
v_gene: TRBV10-1
d_gene: NA
abundance: many
CDR3nt: TGCGCCAGCGAGGCGGGCCCCGGGGAGCTGTTTTTT
CDR3aa: CASEAGPGELFF

j_gene: TRBJ2-1
v_gene: TRBV12-3/TRBV12-4
d_gene: NA
abundance: many
CDR3nt: TGTGCCAGCAGTCCTTTGCAGGGGATCTCCCCCAATGAGCAGTTCTTC
CDR3aa: CASSPLQGISPNEQFF

j_gene: TRBJ2-1
v_gene: TRBV4-2
d_gene: NA
abundance: NA
CDR3nt: TGTGCCAGCAGCCAAGAAAGGTGGCGGGAAGGGTGGAATACGCAGTTCTTC
CDR3aa: CASSQERWREGWNTQFF

j_gene: TRBJ2-1
v_gene: TRBV20-1
d_gene: TRBD2
abundance: few
CDR3nt: TGCAGTGCTAGAGGTCTGTCAGGGCGGGAGGATGAGCAGTTCTTC
CDR3aa: CSARGLSGREDEQFF

j_gene: TRBJ2-2
v_gene: TRBV7-2
d_gene: TRBD2
abundance: few
CDR3nt: TGTGCCAGCAGCCCTAGCGGGAGGCACACCGGGGAGCTGTTTTTT
CDR3aa: CASSPSGRHTGELFF

j_gene: TRBJ2-7
v_gene: TRBV11-2
d_gene: NA
abundance: many
CDR3nt: TGTGCCAGCAGCGCGAGCTCCTACGAGCAGTACTTC
CDR3aa: CASSASSYEQYF

j_gene: TRBJ2-1
v_gene: TRBV20-1
d_gene: NA
abundance: few
CDR3nt: TGCAGTGCTAGAGCCGGGGGCGGCCTCTCCTACAATGAGCAGTTCTTC
CDR3aa: CSARAGGGLSYNEQFF

j_gene: TRBJ2-1
v_gene: TRBV10-3
d_gene: TRBD2
abundance: many
CDR3nt: TGTGCCATCAGTGGGACTAGCGGGGTTACTTACAATGAGCAGTTCTTC
CDR3aa: CAISGTSGVTYNEQFF

j_gene: TRBJ2-2
v_gene: TRBV5-1
d_gene: NA
abundance: NA
CDR3nt: TGCGCCAGCAGCCTTATGGCCCAGGGGACCGGGGAGCTGTTTTTT
CDR3aa: CASSLMAQGTGELFF

j_gene: TRBJ2-7
v_gene: TRBV19
d_gene: NA
abundance: NA
CDR3nt: TGTGCCAGTAGTAGAGGGGGTCCGCTCTACGAGCAGTACTTC
CDR3aa: CASSRGGPLYEQYF

j_gene: TRBJ1-5
v_gene: TRBV7-6
d_gene: TRBD1
abundance: many
CDR3nt: TGTGCCAGCAGCCCAGGGGGAACAGGAGATCAGCCCCAGCATTTT
CDR3aa: CASSPGGTGDQPQHF

j_gene: TRBJ1-2
v_gene: TRBV12-3/TRBV12-4
d_gene: NA
abundance: many
CDR3nt: TGTGCCAGCAGTTTCCGGAGCGGGGGGAACTATGGCTACACCTTC
CDR3aa: CASSFRSGGNYGYTF

j_gene: TRBJ2-1
v_gene: TRBV7-2
d_gene: NA
abundance: many
CDR3nt: TGTGCCAGCAGCTTAACATCGCTGTCCTACAATGAGCAGTTCTTC
CDR3aa: CASSLTSLSYNEQFF

j_gene: TRBJ2-7
v_gene: TRBV7-2
d_gene: TRBD1
abundance: NA
CDR3nt: TGTGCCAGCAGCCAGGGACAGCTCTACGAGCAGTACTTC
CDR3aa: CASSQGQLYEQYF

j_gene: TRBJ2-1
v_gene: TRBV6-2/TRBV6-3
d_gene: NA
abundance: many
CDR3nt: TGTGCCAGCAGATTACAGGGGAGGGATGAGCAGTTCTTC
CDR3aa: CASRLQGRDEQFF